The 19 T cell receptor beta chains below were found in one sample sequenced in a study of OX40 agonist ivuxolimab in advanced cancers. Sequencing was performed with immunoSEQ multiplex PCR; in TCRdb, only in-frame clones are kept and a portion is missing. This table holds tens of thousands of clones, 75% to 90% found once. The source material was CD4+ or CD8+ T cells sorted from blood, sampled in a trial of the OX40 agonist ivuxolimab. These receptors all stem from an adult with an advanced solid tumor such as melanoma, head and neck, liver or kidney cancer.

The chain combines TRBV5-1 with TRBJ2-6; 11 nucleotides align to TRBD1. V was pared by 4 bases and J by 0 bases, with 6 bases of the junction left unmatched. The V gene's germline CDR1 is SGHRS and CDR2 YFSETQ. This CDR3 is 18 amino acids long. The CDR3, as DNA: TGCGCCAGCAGCGTTCGGACAGGGGGCAACTCTGGGGCCAACGTCCTGACTTTC. It encodes CASSVRTGGNSGANVLTF.

The gene calls are TRBV6-1 and TRBJ2-2; 7 positions match TRBD2. CDR1 and CDR2 from the germline V gene are MNHNS and SASEGT. V lost 2 bases, J lost 5 bases, and 5 bases stayed unmatched. The CDR3 totals 15 residues. This CDR3 is CASSELGGTTGELFF. CDR3 nucleotide sequence: TGTGCCAGCAGTGAACTCGGGGGGACGACCGGGGAGCTGTTTTTT.

V usage is TRBV20-1 and J usage is TRBJ2-1; D call uncertain. The CDR3 runs to 10 residues. Germline-derived CDR1 and CDR2 are DFQATT and SNEGSKA (reference sequence). CDR3 sequence (DNA): TGCAGCGCTCATTACAATGAGCAGTTCTTC. Translating it yields CSAHYNEQFF.

The chain joins TRBV4-3 to TRBJ1-4; D unresolved. The length of the CDR3 is 15 residues. CDR1 is LGHNA and CDR2 is YSLEER in the germline V gene. V dropped 4 bases and J dropped 8 bases, with 17 bases sitting between them. CDR3 amino acids: CASSPGPTTSEKLFF. The DNA of the CDR3 is TGCGCCAGCAGCCCCGGGCCGACCACAAGCGAAAAACTGTTTTTT.

The chain uses TRBV10-3 and TRBJ2-5, with D maybe TRBD2 (7 bases). Germline V lookup: CDR1 ENHRY, CDR2 SYGVKD. This CDR3 contains 14 residues. V gave up 4 bases and J gave up 2 bases, with 11 bases separating them. The CDR3 DNA reads as TGTGCCATCAGTGGGGGGGGGCGTCAAGAGACCCAGTACTTC. It encodes CAISGGGRQETQYF.

In its sample, this clone was seen once. The DNA for the CDR3 is TGCACCAGCAGCCAAATCGGGACTAGCGGGGGGGCGTCGGAGAATGGTGAGCAGTTCTTC. As protein: CTSSQIGTSGGASENGEQFF. V is TRBV1 and J is TRBJ2-1; the table assigns TRBD2, which was not confirmed against the DNA. TRBV1 is a pseudogene segment. CDR3 length: 20 amino acids.

V is TRBV5-1 and J is TRBJ2-2; no clear D gene. Trimming stripped 9 bases from V and 6 bases from J, with 18 bases between. CDR3 length equals 14 residues. Germline loops: CDR1 SGHRS, CDR2 YFSETQ. The CDR3 bases are TGCGCCACCTCCCCCGCGCCCTCAGCCGGGGAGCTGTTTTTT. Translating it yields CATSPAPSAGELFF.

The J gene is TRBJ1-6, the V gene TRBV5-6; the match to TRBD1 covers 9 bases. With 4 bases clipped from V and 13 bases from J, the junction kept 6 bases outside the gene matches. Germline V CDR1 and CDR2: SGHDT, YYEEEE. The CDR3 has 13 residues. The CDR3: CASSVTGGLPLHF. CDR3 sequence (DNA): TGTGCCAGCAGCGTTACAGGGGGCCTCCCCCTCCACTTT.

CDR3 in DNA: TGTGCCAGTCAAGAAGACAGAAATAATGAAAAACTGTTTTTT. Its protein product is CASQEDRNNEKLFF. The chain employs TRBV19 and TRBJ1-4, with D possibly being TRBD1 (5 bases). The CDR3 totals 14 residues. V was clipped by 8 bases and J by 4 bases, with 14 bases between them. Per the germline V gene, CDR1 is LNHDA and CDR2 is SQIVND (reference sequence). Full variable domain (remainder filled in from reference TRBV19 and TRBJ1-4): DGGITQSPKYLFRKEGQNVTLSCEQNLNHDAMYWYRQDPGQGLRLIYYSQIVNDFQKGDIAEGYSVSREKKESFPLTVTSAQKNPTAFYLCASQEDRNNEKLFFGSGTQLSVL.

The chain is built from TRBV15 and TRBJ2-7, with D perhaps matching TRBD1 (5 bases). Trimming took off 0 bases at V and 7 bases at J, with 10 bases between the two ends. CDR1 and CDR2 from the germline V gene are LNHNV and YYDKDF (reference sequence). The CDR3 has 13 amino acids. The CDR3 coding sequence is TGTGCCACCAGCAGAGACGACAGCTTAGAGCAGTACTTC. Translation: CATSRDDSLEQYF.

This chain joins TRBV2 and TRBJ2-7; 11 bases are shared with TRBD2. J gave up 1 base and V 3 bases, and 5 bases lay outside the gene matches. Germline V lookup: CDR1 SNHLY, CDR2 FYNNEI. This CDR3 has 16 amino acids. The CDR3 DNA reads TGTGCCAGCAGTGACGATAGCGGGGGGGCGTCCTACGAGCAGTACTTC. The encoded protein is CASSDDSGGASYEQYF.

This clone was counted a few times. The V and J genes are TRBV5-6 and TRBJ2-5; D is undetermined. The CDR3 has 12 amino acids. Germline V gene sequence: CDR1 SGHDT, CDR2 YYEEEE. Trimming took off 5 bases at V and 7 bases at J, with 12 bases between the two ends. The CDR3 DNA reads as TGTGCCAGCAGGGGCAACCGAGGGACCCAGTACTTC. Protein sequence: CASRGNRGTQYF. Supplemented by reference TRBV5-6 and TRBJ2-5, the full variable domain reads DAGVTQSPTHLIKTRGQQVTLRCSPKSGHDTVSWYQQALGQGPQFIFQYYEEEERQRGNFPDRFSGHQFPNYSSELNVNALLLGDSALYLCASRGNRGTQYFGPGTRLLVL.

The J gene is TRBJ2-7, the V gene TRBV5-4, with 7 bases matching TRBD2. The V gene's germline CDR1 is SGHNT and CDR2 YYREEE (reference sequence). The junction had 2 bases not matched to a gene; V was cut back by 4 bases and J by 7 bases. The CDR3 contains 11 residues. The CDR3, as DNA: TGTGCCAGCAGCAGGGAGGGTGAGCAGTACTTC. The encoded protein is CASSREGEQYF. The variable domain in full, with the rest retrieved from reference TRBV5-4 and TRBJ2-7, is ETGVTQSPTHLIKTRGQQVTLRCSSQSGHNTVSWYQQALGQGPQFIFQYYREEENGRGNFPPRFSGLQFPNYSSELNVNALELDDSALYLCASSREGEQYFGPGTRLTVT.

The sample holds one count of this clone. The rearrangement uses TRBV30 and TRBJ1-2, with D maybe TRBD1 (5 bases). Germline lookup yields CDR1 GTSNPN and CDR2 SVGIG (reference sequence). The V end was cut by 0 bases, the J end by 6 bases, with 14 bases between. This CDR3 spans 14 amino acids. Written as DNA, the CDR3 is TGTGCCTGGAGTGTATGGCAGGGTAGGGATGGCTACACCTTC. Its translation: CAWSVWQGRDGYTF.

Details on this clone: One junction end disagrees with the germline gene, perhaps due to a read error. Other DNA sequences in the same sample also yield this CDR3. This chain connects TRBV28 to TRBJ1-5, with a possible D match to TRBD1 (6 bases). Germline loops: CDR1 MDHEN, CDR2 SYDVKM. CDR3 length: 15 amino acids. The CDR3 DNA sequence: TGCGCCAGCAGTTTATTGGGGGGGGCGGGTCAGCCCCAGCATTTT. This gives the protein CASSLLGGAGQPQHF.

This rearrangement joins TRBV23-1 to TRBJ2-7, with 9 bases matching TRBD1. TRBV23-1 is assigned to the ORF class and has an uncertain function. The CDR3 extends over 14 amino acids. V shed 7 bases, J shed 4 bases, and the junction held 8 bases outside the gene matches. The CDR3 nucleotides read TGCGCCAGCATCTTCCGGGACAGGGCGTACGAGCAGTACTTC. Its protein product is CASIFRDRAYEQYF.

The chain joins TRBV5-4 to TRBJ1-6, with TRBD1 matching over 7 bases. V gave up 2 bases and J gave up 7 bases; unmatched junction bases: 6. CDR3 length: 15 residues. In germline, CDR1 is SGHNT, CDR2 YYREEE (reference sequence). CDR3 bases: TGTGCCAGCAGCTTCCAGACAGGGTTAAATTCACCCCTCCACTTT. Encoded protein: CASSFQTGLNSPLHF. Based on the CDR3 plus reference TRBV5-4 and TRBJ1-6, the full variable domain is ETGVTQSPTHLIKTRGQQVTLRCSSQSGHNTVSWYQQALGQGPQFIFQYYREEENGRGNFPPRFSGLQFPNYSSELNVNALELDDSALYLCASSFQTGLNSPLHFGNGTRLTVT.

This clone has more than one count but fewer than ten. The chain uses TRBV6-1 and TRBJ1-6; D is unresolved. Germline loops: CDR1 MNHNS, CDR2 SASEGT. With 2 bases removed from V and 11 bases from J, the gap between germline ends came to 16 bases. This CDR3 contains 15 residues. The CDR3 protein is CASSELWGGGPPLHF. DNA for the CDR3: TGTGCCAGCAGTGAACTGTGGGGTGGTGGGCCACCCCTCCACTTT.

CDR3 loop: CASSQGGSTRNTDTQYF. In nucleotides, the CDR3 is TGCGCCAGCAGCCAAGGAGGATCAACGCGGAACACAGATACGCAGTATTTT. This rearrangement joins TRBV4-3 to TRBJ2-3; D is ambiguous. V lost 1 base to trimming and J lost 2 bases, with 16 bases between them. The CDR3 contains 17 residues. Germline-derived CDR1 and CDR2 are LGHNA and YSLEER.